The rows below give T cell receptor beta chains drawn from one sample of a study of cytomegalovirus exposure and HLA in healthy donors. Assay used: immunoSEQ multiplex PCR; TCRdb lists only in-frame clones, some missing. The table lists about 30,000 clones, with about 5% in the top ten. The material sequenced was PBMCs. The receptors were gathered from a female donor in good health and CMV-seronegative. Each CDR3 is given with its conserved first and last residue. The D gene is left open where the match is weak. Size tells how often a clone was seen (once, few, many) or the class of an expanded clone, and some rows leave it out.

cdr3_aa: CVSSGGGLYNEQFF
cdr3_nt: TGTGTCAGCAGCGGCGGGGGACTCTACAATGAGCAGTTCTTC
cdr3_length: 14
clone_size: .
d_call: TRBD2
j_call: TRBJ2-1
v_call: TRBV11-1

cdr3_aa: CASSPGLRPGGETQYF
cdr3_nt: TGCGCCAGCAGCCCGGGGCTTCGGCCAGGGGGAGAGACCCAGTACTTC
cdr3_length: 16
clone_size: .
d_call: TRBD1
j_call: TRBJ2-5
v_call: TRBV5-1

cdr3_aa: CASSLTLAALREFF
cdr3_nt: TGTGCCAGCAGCTTAACACTAGCGGCTCTCCGGGAGTTCTTC
cdr3_length: 14
clone_size: .
d_call: TRBD2
j_call: TRBJ2-1
v_call: TRBV7-2

cdr3_aa: CASDTGARTEAFF
cdr3_nt: TGTGCCAGCGACACAGGGGCGAGAACTGAAGCTTTCTTT
cdr3_length: 13
clone_size: .
d_call: TRBD1
j_call: TRBJ1-1
v_call: TRBV2

cdr3_aa: CASSQDGAGGTDIQYF
cdr3_nt: TGTGCCAGCAGCCAAGACGGGGCAGGGGGCACAGACATTCAGTACTTC
cdr3_length: 16
clone_size: .
d_call: TRBD1
j_call: TRBJ2-4
v_call: TRBV4-2

cdr3_aa: CASSAGQPNEKLFF
cdr3_nt: TGTGCCAGCAGTGCGGGACAGCCTAATGAAAAACTGTTTTTT
cdr3_length: 14
clone_size: .
d_call: TRBD1
j_call: TRBJ1-4
v_call: TRBV25-1

cdr3_aa: CASSLDNSYGYTF
cdr3_nt: TGCGCCAGCAGCCTGGACAATTCCTATGGCTACACCTTC
cdr3_length: 13
clone_size: .
d_call: .
j_call: TRBJ1-2
v_call: TRBV5-1

cdr3_aa: CASSRLTLTDTQYF
cdr3_nt: TGTGCCAGCAGCCGACTAACGCTCACAGATACGCAGTATTTT
cdr3_length: 14
clone_size: .
d_call: .
j_call: TRBJ2-3
v_call: TRBV5-4

cdr3_aa: CASSSTGFDTEAFF
cdr3_nt: TGTGCCAGCAGCTCGACAGGGTTCGACACTGAAGCTTTCTTT
cdr3_length: 14
clone_size: .
d_call: TRBD1
j_call: TRBJ1-1
v_call: TRBV7-8

cdr3_aa: CASDTGTSGAGELFF
cdr3_nt: TGTGCCAGCGACACCGGGACTAGCGGGGCTGGGGAGCTGTTTTTT
cdr3_length: 15
clone_size: .
d_call: TRBD2
j_call: TRBJ2-2
v_call: TRBV9

cdr3_aa: CASSPTANNYGYTF
cdr3_nt: TGTGCCAGCTCACCGACAGCCAATAACTATGGCTACACCTTC
cdr3_length: 14
clone_size: .
d_call: .
j_call: TRBJ1-2
v_call: TRBV18

cdr3_aa: CASTQGAFSGNTIYF
cdr3_nt: TGTGCCAGCACCCAAGGAGCCTTCTCTGGAAACACCATATATTTT
cdr3_length: 15
clone_size: medium-sized
d_call: .
j_call: TRBJ1-3
v_call: TRBV6-5

cdr3_aa: CASSLQGVNTIYF
cdr3_nt: TGTGCCAGCAGTTTGCAGGGGGTAAACACCATATATTTT
cdr3_length: 13
clone_size: .
d_call: TRBD1
j_call: TRBJ1-3
v_call: TRBV28

cdr3_aa: CATSRVPKTVLSYEQYF
cdr3_nt: TGTGCCACCAGCAGAGTCCCAAAGACAGTCCTCTCCTACGAGCAGTACTTC
cdr3_length: 17
clone_size: .
d_call: .
j_call: TRBJ2-7
v_call: TRBV15

cdr3_aa: CASTAPSGGPYEQYF
cdr3_nt: TGTGCCAGCACCGCTCCAAGCGGGGGCCCCTACGAGCAGTACTTC
cdr3_length: 15
clone_size: .
d_call: TRBD2
j_call: TRBJ2-7
v_call: TRBV25-1

cdr3_aa: CASSLGGGYTF
cdr3_nt: TGTGCCAGCAGCCTGGGGGGGGGCTACACCTTC
cdr3_length: 11
clone_size: .
d_call: .
j_call: TRBJ1-2
v_call: TRBV7-9

cdr3_aa: CASSVGQGASEQYF
cdr3_nt: TGTGCCAGCAGCGTAGGACAGGGGGCGAGCGAGCAGTACTTC
cdr3_length: 14
clone_size: .
d_call: TRBD1
j_call: TRBJ2-7
v_call: TRBV9

cdr3_aa: CASSAGTTYGYTF
cdr3_nt: TGCGCCAGCAGTGCCGGGACAACTTATGGCTACACCTTC
cdr3_length: 13
clone_size: .
d_call: .
j_call: TRBJ1-2
v_call: TRBV10-1

cdr3_aa: CASSVEGSPRDYGYTF
cdr3_nt: TGTGCCAGCAGCGTAGAGGGCTCCCCCAGGGACTATGGCTACACCTTC
cdr3_length: 16
clone_size: .
d_call: .
j_call: TRBJ1-2
v_call: TRBV9

cdr3_aa: CASGWDGLQETQYF
cdr3_nt: TGTGCTAGTGGTTGGGACGGACTACAAGAGACCCAGTACTTC
cdr3_length: 14
clone_size: .
d_call: .
j_call: TRBJ2-5
v_call: TRBV12-5

cdr3_aa: CASSYSDRQGGFYTF
cdr3_nt: TGTGCCAGCAGTTACTCGGACCGACAGGGGGGGTTCTACACCTTC
cdr3_length: 15
clone_size: .
d_call: TRBD1
j_call: TRBJ1-2
v_call: TRBV6-6

cdr3_aa: CSVGEQGYGYTF
cdr3_nt: TGCAGCGTTGGTGAACAGGGCTATGGCTACACCTTC
cdr3_length: 12
clone_size: .
d_call: .
j_call: TRBJ1-2
v_call: TRBV29-1

cdr3_aa: CASSARTEAKTIYF
cdr3_nt: TGTGCCAGCAGTGCCAGAACTGAGGCTAAGACCATATATTTT
cdr3_length: 14
clone_size: .
d_call: .
j_call: TRBJ1-3
v_call: TRBV6-5

cdr3_aa: CASSLLDRMNTEAFF
cdr3_nt: TGTGCCAGCAGCTTACTGGACAGAATGAACACTGAAGCTTTCTTT
cdr3_length: 15
clone_size: .
d_call: .
j_call: TRBJ1-1
v_call: TRBV5-6

cdr3_aa: CASSVGTVNTGELFF
cdr3_nt: TGTGCCAGCAGCGTCGGGACAGTGAACACCGGGGAGCTGTTTTTT
cdr3_length: 15
clone_size: .
d_call: TRBD1
j_call: TRBJ2-2
v_call: TRBV11-3

cdr3_aa: CASSALRGLTNEKLFF
cdr3_nt: TGTGCCAGTAGTGCACTAAGGGGCCTAACTAATGAAAAACTGTTTTTT
cdr3_length: 16
clone_size: .
d_call: .
j_call: TRBJ1-4
v_call: TRBV19